The 13 T cell receptor beta chains below all came from one sample that was sequenced in a study of cytomegalovirus exposure and HLA in healthy donors (dated by TCRdb to between 2016 and 2019). Libraries were made using the immunoSEQ multiplex PCR assay. The multiplex PCR relied on a mix of 60 forward primers for TCR Vbeta segments and 13 reverse primers for TCR Jbeta segments. The clones in this table, taken by TCRdb from immuneACCESS, are in-frame only. Not every clone is retained; where verified, under half of the shortfall comes from an unresolved V gene, and the cause of the rest is unknown. Counted in this sample were roughly 100,000 clones; around three quarters of them appeared once. Of the sample, 5% to 6.5% falls within the top ten clones. Sequenced sample: PBMCs. The source of these receptors is a woman between 18 and 30 years old in good health and CMV-seropositive.

The rearrangement uses TRBV30 and TRBJ2-7; D is undetermined. The CDR3 runs to 11 residues. Germline CDR1 GTSNPN, CDR2 SVGIG (reference sequence). V was shortened by 5 bases and J by 4 bases, with 9 bases between the two germline ends. The CDR3 nucleotides are TGTGCCTGGGCGCATTTTTACGAGCAGTACTTC. It encodes CAWAHFYEQYF.

The chain recombines TRBV6-1 with TRBJ2-5; TRBD2 agrees at 8 bases. The germline V gene encodes CDR1 MNHNS and CDR2 SASEGT. CDR3 length: 15 residues. The junction had 10 bases not matched to a gene; V was cut back by 8 bases and J by 2 bases. Written as DNA, the CDR3 is TGTGCCAGCGGCTTGGGACTAGTGGTGCAAGAGACCCAGTACTTC. Residues: CASGLGLVVQETQYF.

This sequence joins TRBV2 and TRBJ1-4, with D possibly TRBD1 on 6 matching bases. CDR1 is SNHLY and CDR2 is FYNNEI in the germline V gene. Trimming removed 10 bases at V and 12 bases at J, with 21 bases between. CDR3 length: 13 amino acids. CDR3 residues: CATTRTGSEELFF. The CDR3 bases are TGTGCCACTACTCGTACAGGGAGCGAAGAACTGTTTTTT. Full variable domain (missing parts from reference TRBV2 and TRBJ1-4): EPEVTQTPSHQVTQMGQEVILRCVPISNHLYFYWYRQILGQKVEFLVSFYNNEISEKSEIFDDQFSVERPDGSNFTLKIRSTKLEDSAMYFCATTRTGSEELFFGSGTQLSVL.

The chain couples TRBV30 to TRBJ1-5, with D perhaps TRBD1 (5 bases). CDR3 length: 13 residues. Germline V lookup: CDR1 GTSNPN, CDR2 SVGIG (reference sequence). Trimming removed 5 bases from V and 2 bases from J, with 10 bases in between. The CDR3 is CAWGGVGNQPQHF. The CDR3 nucleotides read TGTGCCTGGGGGGGGGTGGGCAATCAGCCCCAGCATTTT.

Points on this clone: At one boundary the junction diverges from the germline segment, which might be a read error. The V gene is TRBV7-7, the J gene TRBJ2-5, with D tentatively TRBD1 (5 bases). Per germline, CDR1 SSHAT and CDR2 FNYEAQ (reference sequence). This CDR3 contains 13 residues. Here the CDR3 DNA reads TGTGCTAGCAGCTTCGGACAATCAGAGACCCAGTACTTC. Protein product: CASSFGQSETQYF.

The rearrangement joins TRBV10-1 to TRBJ2-3, with 11 bases aligning to TRBD1. V trimming: 1 base; J trimming: 5 bases; junction bases outside the gene matches: 5. This CDR3 spans 16 amino acids. The V gene's germline CDR1 is WNHNN and CDR2 SYGVQD (reference sequence). The chain's CDR3 is CASSEWTGGDRDTQYF. CDR3 in DNA: TGCGCCAGCAGTGAGTGGACAGGGGGCGATCGAGATACGCAGTATTTT.

The chain has TRBV18 and TRBJ2-3; D gene unclear. Germline assignment: CDR1 KGHSH and CDR2 LQKENI. Trimming cost V 3 bases and J 0 bases, with 16 bases left between them. The CDR3 contains 17 residues. DNA for the CDR3: TGTGCCAGCTCACCCGAGGCAGTCATATCTAGCACAGATACGCAGTATTTT. Translating gives CASSPEAVISSTDTQYF.

The V and J genes are TRBV27 and TRBJ2-1; TRBD2 is a possible D gene (5 bases). Looked up from germline, CDR1 is MNHEY and CDR2 is SMNVEV (reference sequence). The CDR3 is made up of 15 amino acids. V was shortened by 5 bases and J by 3 bases, with 14 bases between the two germline ends. CDR3 in amino acids: CASSPGGANYNEQFF. Here the CDR3 DNA reads TGTGCCAGCAGTCCCGGAGGTGCGAACTACAATGAGCAGTTCTTC.

The chain is built from TRBV30 and TRBJ1-4; D is undetermined. Trimming took off 7 bases at V and 6 bases at J, with 21 bases between the two ends. CDR3 size: 15 residues. Germline CDR1 reads GTSNPN; CDR2 reads SVGIG (reference sequence). CDR3 sequence: CAYSGRVWADEKLFF. Written as DNA, the CDR3 is TGTGCCTACTCCGGGCGGGTATGGGCAGATGAAAAACTGTTTTTT.

A word on this clone: Likely a read error: the CDR3 ends without its conserved phenylalanine or tryptophan. No DNA is shown, since the ends of the CDR3 on it are uncertain; the CDR3 is the one TCRdb lists. V gene TRBV28 combines with J gene TRBJ2-3; TRBD2 is the table's D call, not checked against the DNA. Germline V gene sequence: CDR1 MDHEN, CDR2 SYDVKM. The CDR3 has 11 amino acids, counting both end residues. The CDR3 here is CASSAGGAFWS.

The chain recombines TRBV6-1 with TRBJ2-7, with 11 positions matching TRBD2. The V gene end was trimmed by 3 bases and the J gene end by 2 bases; junction bases not matched to a gene: 6. CDR1 MNHNS and CDR2 SASEGT come from the germline V gene. The length of the CDR3 is 16 residues. The CDR3 is CASSEPLAGGPYEQYF. The CDR3 nucleotides read TGTGCCAGCAGTGAGCCGCTAGCGGGAGGCCCCTACGAGCAGTACTTC.

CDR3 in amino acids: CASRPEDRYTGELFF. The CDR3 DNA reads as TGCGCCAGCCGCCCTGAGGACAGATACACCGGGGAGCTGTTTTTT. This chain links TRBV5-1 with TRBJ2-2; a possible D gene is TRBD1 (6 bases). V was cut by 7 bases and J by 3 bases, with 16 bases left in between. CDR3 size: 15 residues. The V gene's germline CDR1 is SGHRS and CDR2 YFSETQ.

The gene calls are TRBV5-1 and TRBJ2-1; TRBD1 matches at 7 bases. This CDR3 is 15 amino acids long. J was trimmed by 8 bases and V by 0 bases; bases with no gene match: 8. The germline CDR1 and CDR2 sequences are SGHRS and YFSETQ. The CDR3 DNA follows: TGCGCCAGCAGCTTGGTAGGGGACAGTCGAGATGAGCAGTTCTTC. Its protein is CASSLVGDSRDEQFF.